This TCR beta chain derives from a study of T cell responses to AZD1222 COVID-19 vaccine. Notes on the study in general: In all cases, repertoires were sampled only after the peak T cell response.

The assay was immunoSEQ multiplex PCR, and TCRdb's table has in-frame clones only and misses some. The table shows 95,000 to 150,000 clones, with less than 90% occurring only once. To note about this clone: Its target is not known.

Specimen: peripheral blood, collected on day 0 of AZD1222 vaccination. The source is an adult in good health.

CDR3 loop: CASSFGGLNEQYF. The CDR3 DNA follows: TGTGCCAGCAGTTTTGGGGGCCTCAACGAGCAGTACTTC. V is TRBV12-3 or TRBV12-4 and J is TRBJ2-7; tentatively, D is TRBD1 (6 bases). Trimming removed 3 bases at V and 5 bases at J, with 11 bases between. The CDR3 is made up of 13 amino acids.